Below are 23 T cell receptor beta chains sequenced from a single sample in a study of cytomegalovirus exposure and HLA in healthy donors. PCR amplification relied on 60 Vbeta primers (plus 13 Jbeta primers). Sequencing used immunoSEQ multiplex PCR; TCRdb keeps in-frame clones, though not all of them. The sample contains roughly 150,000 clones, 60% to 80% of which appear only once. Sequenced sample: PBMCs. Receptors were obtained from a male donor in good health and CMV-seronegative.

The chain carries TRBV7-9 and TRBJ1-3, with 8 bases matching TRBD1. The trim removed 4 bases at V and 0 bases at J, leaving 5 bases unmatched. Germline CDR1 reads SEHNR; CDR2 reads FQNEAQ (reference sequence). CDR3 length: 16 amino acids. CDR3 sequence (DNA): TGTGCCAGCAGCTCCAGGACAGGGAACTCTGGAAACACCATATATTTT. Amino acids: CASSSRTGNSGNTIYF.

The V call is TRBV5-1, the J call TRBJ1-4, with 7 nucleotides matching TRBD1. The CDR3 totals 16 residues. Trimming at V came to 4 bases and at J to 7 bases, leaving 13 bases not matched to a gene. Germline-derived CDR1 and CDR2 are SGHRS and YFSETQ. The CDR3 loop reads CASSLDLDRASEKLFF. In DNA form, the CDR3 reads TGCGCCAGCAGCCTAGATCTCGACAGGGCGAGTGAAAAACTGTTTTTT.

The CDR3 DNA reads TGTGCCAGCAGCAATGCCGTTGACAGCTCCTACGAGCAGTACTTC. Its translation is CASSNAVDSSYEQYF. This chain links TRBV21-1 with TRBJ2-7; the table names TRBD1, a call not compared with the DNA. TRBV21-1 is described as a pseudogene. This CDR3 has 15 amino acids.

This rearrangement joins TRBV6-5 to TRBJ2-1, with 9 positions matching TRBD2. The CDR3 extends over 15 amino acids. From germline, CDR1 is MNHEY and CDR2 SVGAGI. V lost 5 bases to trimming and J lost 4 bases; unmatched junction nucleotides: 6. The CDR3 DNA reads as TGTGCCAGCAGTCCCGGGGGACTAGCTTACAATGAGCAGTTCTTC. Protein product: CASSPGGLAYNEQFF.

V usage is TRBV10-3 and J usage is TRBJ2-1, with 7 bases that match TRBD2. From germline, CDR1 is ENHRY and CDR2 SYGVKD. This CDR3 contains 15 residues. J gave up 8 bases and V 6 bases, and 13 bases lay outside the gene matches. The CDR3 sequence is CAIRTPGAGPDEQFF. In DNA form, the CDR3 reads TGTGCCATCAGGACCCCGGGAGCGGGACCGGATGAGCAGTTCTTC.

This sequence joins TRBV11-3 and TRBJ1-1; perhaps TRBD1 as D (6 bases). V was pared by 5 bases and J by 1 base, with 14 bases between. The germline CDR1 and CDR2 sequences are SGHNT and YENEEA. The CDR3 is made up of 15 amino acids. The CDR3 sequence: CASSGSTGANTEAFF. For the CDR3, the DNA is TGTGCCAGCAGCGGATCGACAGGAGCGAACACTGAAGCTTTCTTT.

J is TRBJ1-5 and V is TRBV7-9; 11 nucleotides line up with TRBD1. The CDR3 runs 16 residues. V shed 4 bases and J 5 bases; nucleotides not matched to a gene: 7. The germline V gene has CDR1 SEHNR and CDR2 FQNEAQ (reference sequence). The CDR3, as DNA: TGTGCCAGCAGCTCTCGGGACAGGGGGTTGGATCAGCCCCAGCATTTT. Amino acids: CASSSRDRGLDQPQHF.

The chain combines TRBV7-3 with TRBJ2-5, with 9 nucleotides matching TRBD2. Germline CDR1 reads SGHTA; CDR2 reads FQGTGA. With V trimmed by 3 bases and J by 5 bases, 7 bases remained unmatched. CDR3 length: 15 amino acids. CDR3 amino acids: CASSLAGGPLETQYF. CDR3 nucleotide sequence: TGTGCCAGCAGCTTGGCGGGGGGGCCCCTTGAGACCCAGTACTTC.

This sequence joins TRBV11-1 and TRBJ2-1; 15 bases match TRBD2. CDR1 SGHAT and CDR2 FQDESV come from the germline V gene (reference sequence). This CDR3 has 19 amino acids. After removal of 5 bases from V and 8 bases from J, the junction contained 16 bases not matched to a gene. The CDR3 protein is CASSTPGLAGGTLLHEQFF. The CDR3 DNA reads TGTGCCAGCAGCACGCCGGGACTAGCGGGAGGAACCCTTCTTCATGAGCAGTTCTTC.

The rearrangement uses TRBV19 and TRBJ1-3; TRBD1 aligns across 7 bases. This CDR3 region has 15 residues. The germline gives CDR1 LNHDA, CDR2 SQIVND (reference sequence). Unmatched junction bases numbered 8, after V lost 3 bases and J lost 6 bases. This chain's CDR3 is CASSISRTGENTIYF. In DNA form, the CDR3 reads TGTGCCAGTAGTATTTCGAGGACAGGCGAAAACACCATATATTTT.

On this clone: At one end, the junction sequence differs from germline, possibly due to a read error. This sample also contains other DNA sequences that code for the same CDR3. The gene calls are TRBV7-9 and TRBJ1-1, with a tentative D call TRBD1 (6 bases). CDR3 size: 13 residues. Per germline, CDR1 SEHNR and CDR2 FQNEAQ (reference sequence). The chain's CDR3 is CSSSSQGNTEAFF. The CDR3 DNA follows: TGTTCCAGCAGCTCACAGGGGAACACTGAAGCTTTCTTT.

This clone was found a few times. The chain recombines TRBV7-2 with TRBJ2-5; D is perhaps TRBD1 (5 bases). CDR1 is SGHTA and CDR2 is FQGNSA in the germline V gene. The CDR3 runs 14 residues. Trimming cost V 2 bases and J 5 bases, with 12 bases left between them. Here the CDR3 DNA reads TGTGCCAGCAGCTTAATCCCAGGGTACGAGACCCAGTACTTC. Amino acid sequence: CASSLIPGYETQYF.

This chain joins TRBV18 and TRBJ1-2; 9 bases fit TRBD1. This CDR3 has 16 amino acids. Per the germline V gene, CDR1 is KGHSH and CDR2 is LQKENI. Trimming removed 2 bases from V and 2 bases from J; junction bases left unmatched: 6. DNA for the CDR3: TGTGCCAGCTCACCAACCGGGACAGGGACCAACTATGGCTACACCTTC. Its protein is CASSPTGTGTNYGYTF.

The chain couples TRBV9 to TRBJ1-3; D not resolved. This CDR3 spans 13 amino acids. Trimming removed 4 bases from V and 4 bases from J, with 9 bases in between. Per the germline V gene, CDR1 is SGDLS and CDR2 is YYNGEE. CDR3 sequence reads: CASSSRYGNTIYF. In DNA, the CDR3 is TGTGCCAGCAGCTCCCGGTACGGAAACACCATATATTTT.

This clone has only one observation. The V and J genes are TRBV18 and TRBJ2-4; TRBD1 matches at 7 bases. The junction had 8 bases not matched to a gene; V was cut back by 6 bases and J by 0 bases. CDR3 length equals 16 residues. The germline V gene encodes CDR1 KGHSH and CDR2 LQKENI. The CDR3 bases are TGTGCCAGCTCGACCGGGACAGACCTAGCCAAAAACATTCAGTACTTC. Protein sequence: CASSTGTDLAKNIQYF.

The V call is TRBV5-4, the J call TRBJ1-1; a possible D gene is TRBD1 (5 bases). The ends were cut back, 3 bases at V and 7 bases at J, with 13 bases in the middle. This CDR3 is built from 13 residues. The germline V gene encodes CDR1 SGHNT and CDR2 YYREEE (reference sequence). For the CDR3, the DNA is TGTGCCAGCAGCTCGGTTGCCGGGGGTGAAGCTTTCTTT. Its translation is CASSSVAGGEAFF.

The chain combines TRBV6-6 with TRBJ2-7, with 10 bases matching TRBD1. V lost 7 bases, J lost 3 bases, and 3 bases stayed unmatched. The length of the CDR3 is 13 residues. Germline V lookup: CDR1 MNHNY, CDR2 SVGAGI (reference sequence). For the CDR3, the DNA is TGTGCCAGCATACGGGACAGGGGCTACGAGCAGTACTTC. It is translated as CASIRDRGYEQYF.

The chain recombines TRBV10-3 with TRBJ2-1, with D possibly TRBD1 on 5 matching bases. The CDR3 is made up of 15 amino acids. Germline V lookup: CDR1 ENHRY, CDR2 SYGVKD. Trimming pared 0 bases from V and 7 bases from J, leaving 13 bases between. CDR3 nucleotide sequence: TGTGCCATCAGTGAGTCTGGGGCAGGGATGAATGAGCAGTTCTTC. It codes for CAISESGAGMNEQFF.

This clone came up a few times. This sequence joins TRBV5-5 and TRBJ1-5; no reliable D call. Trimming shortened V by 0 bases and J by 1 base, and 8 bases separated the two germline ends. CDR1 is SGHKS, CDR2 YYEKEE, per germline (reference sequence). The CDR3 sequence is 15 residues long. The CDR3 sequence is CASSLGPWSNQPQHF. As DNA, the CDR3 is TGTGCCAGCAGCTTGGGGCCTTGGAGCAATCAGCCCCAGCATTTT. The full variable domain, with the rest looked up from reference TRBV5-5 and TRBJ1-5, is DAGVTQSPTHLIKTRGQQVTLRCSPISGHKSVSWYQQVLGQGPQFIFQYYEKEERGRGNFPDRFSARQFPNYSSELNVNALLLGDSALYLCASSLGPWSNQPQHFGDGTRLSIL.

This rearrangement joins TRBV7-2 to TRBJ2-3, with D possibly being TRBD2 (6 bases). V shed 5 bases and J shed 1 base, with 13 bases lying between them. CDR3 length: 15 amino acids. CDR1 is SGHTA, CDR2 FQGNSA, per germline. CDR3 sequence: CASSARLGGTDTQYF. CDR3 bases: TGTGCCAGCAGCGCCCGACTAGGGGGCACAGATACGCAGTATTTT.

This clone was seen just once. V gene TRBV11-1 combines with J gene TRBJ2-7; maybe TRBD1 (5 bases). From germline, CDR1 is SGHAT and CDR2 FQDESV (reference sequence). The CDR3 has 12 residues. Deletions cut 3 bases from V and 4 bases from J, with 7 bases between. The CDR3 loop reads CASSLTDYEQYF. The CDR3 nucleotides read TGTGCCAGCAGCTTGACAGATTACGAGCAGTACTTC.

The J gene is TRBJ1-5, the V gene TRBV2; 7 nucleotides agree with TRBD1. CDR1 and CDR2 from the germline V gene are SNHLY and FYNNEI. The CDR3 has 15 residues. The V gene end was trimmed by 6 bases and the J gene end by 2 bases; junction bases not matched to a gene: 7. The CDR3, as DNA: TGTGCCAGCAGCGCCTCTCAGGGGGGCAATCAGCCCCAGCATTTT. Protein sequence: CASSASQGGNQPQHF.

The chain couples TRBV5-8 to TRBJ2-6; 8 bases line up with TRBD1. CDR1 is SGHTS and CDR2 is YDEGEE in the germline V gene. J lost 2 bases, V lost 4 bases, and 17 bases had no gene match. The CDR3 spans 20 residues. The CDR3 nucleotides read TGTGCCAGCAGCCGTCCCCCGGGACAGGTTTTTGCTACTGGGGCCAACGTCCTGACTTTC. Its protein product is CASSRPPGQVFATGANVLTF.